A single sample is the source of the 25 T cell receptor beta chains below, sequenced in a study of human T cells and chemical hapten exposure. During construction of the library, unique molecular identifiers were attached to individual cDNA molecules for quantitative, reproducible TCR counting. MiXCR was run by TCRdb on the reads, yielding one entry per CDR3 protein. The sample records roughly 550 distinct CDR3 sequences, 92% being singletons. The treatment denotes: therapeutic diphenylcyclopropenone sensitization with weekly scalp DPC. Source: whole blood, taken before DPC sensitization or 2, 6, or about 24 weeks after (not recorded which). The receptors here all came from an adult with alopecia areata. Some clones in this sample may be carry-over from other donors' samples. This table probably holds off-target reads from a library built for another chain.

The rearrangement joins TRBV18 to TRBJ1-1; D is ambiguous. This CDR3 contains 13 residues. Deletions cut 3 bases from V and 4 bases from J, with 9 bases between. Germline CDR1 KGHSH, CDR2 LQKENI. CDR3 in DNA: TGTGCCAGCTCACCTGGCGGGAGCACTGAAGCTTTCTTT. Residues: CASSPGGSTEAFF. Filled out from reference TRBV18 and TRBJ1-1, the complete variable domain reads NAGVMQNPRHLVRRRGQEARLRCSPMKGHSHVYWYRQLPEEGLKFMVYLQKENIIDESGMPKERFSAEFPKEGPSILRIQQVVRGDSAAYFCASSPGGSTEAFFGQGTRLTVV.

The rearrangement uses TRBV6-5 and TRBJ2-5; 7 bases line up with TRBD2. Germline loops: CDR1 MNHEY, CDR2 SVGAGI. The CDR3 contains 16 residues. V shed 4 bases and J 5 bases; nucleotides not matched to a gene: 13. In DNA form, the CDR3 reads TGTGCCAGCAGTTTCTCCCTAGCGGTACCTCGGGAGACCCAGTACTTC. Residues: CASSFSLAVPRETQYF.

The chain joins TRBV20-1 to TRBJ1-2, with TRBD1 matching over 7 bases. This CDR3 is 11 amino acids long. The V segment lost 6 bases and the J segment 3 bases; nucleotides outside the gene matches: 1. Germline-derived CDR1 and CDR2 are DFQATT and SNEGSKA (reference sequence). The CDR3 is CSADRDYGYTF. Here the CDR3 DNA reads TGCAGTGCCGACAGGGACTATGGCTACACCTTC.

This clonotype was seen once. V and J are TRBV15 and TRBJ1-2; D perhaps matches TRBD1 (5 bases). This CDR3 is built from 14 residues. V was cut by 1 base and J by 7 bases, with 13 bases left in between. Germline V gives CDR1 LNHNV, CDR2 YYDKDF (reference sequence). The CDR3 DNA follows: TGTGCCACCAGCAGAGGAGGGGCAGGTGGTGGCTACACCTTC. Translating it yields CATSRGGAGGGYTF. The complete variable domain, with remaining parts taken from reference TRBV15 and TRBJ1-2, reads DAMVIQNPRYQVTQFGKPVTLSCSQTLNHNVMYWYQQKSSQAPKLLFHYYDKDFNNEADTPDNFQSRRPNTSFCFLDIRSPGLGDTAMYLCATSRGGAGGGYTFGSGTRLTVV.

The chain links TRBV6-5 to TRBJ2-1, with 8 bases aligning to TRBD1. Trimming cost V 6 bases and J 2 bases; bases outside gene matches: 3. CDR1 and CDR2 (germline): MNHEY, SVGAGI. CDR3 size: 14 residues. CDR3 residues: CASRGQGPYNEQFF. In DNA, the CDR3 is TGTGCCAGCAGAGGACAGGGCCCCTACAATGAGCAGTTCTTC.

The rearrangement joins TRBV6-2 or TRBV6-3 to TRBJ2-5; D is ambiguous. The CDR3 runs to 14 residues. CDR1 and CDR2 from the germline V gene are MNHEY and SVGEGT. The germline V and J ends were trimmed by 2 bases and 4 bases, with 11 bases remaining between them. CDR3 sequence (DNA): TGTGCCAGCAGTTACCCTAGGAGAGGAGAGACCCAGTACTTC. Encoded protein: CASSYPRRGETQYF.

This chain connects TRBV6-2 or TRBV6-3 to TRBJ1-1, with D uncertain. The CDR3 covers 14 residues. V lost 0 bases and J lost 2, with 7 bases in between. Germline CDR1 and CDR2: MNHEY and SVGEGT. The CDR3 sequence: CASSYSTGNTEAFF. CDR3 in DNA: TGTGCCAGCAGTTACTCGACGGGTAACACTGAAGCTTTCTTT.

A remark on this clonotype: One junction end does not reproduce the germline sequence, and a read error may be involved. The chain joins TRBV3-1 to TRBJ2-3; 7 bases are a match to TRBD2. In germline, CDR1 is LGHDT, CDR2 YNNKEL (reference sequence). The CDR3 has 13 amino acids. Here the CDR3 reads CASSPTSKDTQYF. The CDR3 coding sequence is TGTGCCAGCAGCCCGACTAGCAAAGATACGCAGTATTTT.

V usage is TRBV12-5 and J usage is TRBJ2-5; tentative D call: TRBD1 (5 bases). Germline values: CDR1 LGHNT, CDR2 FRNRAP. There are 13 residues in the CDR3. Trimming pared 4 bases from V and 2 bases from J, leaving 8 bases between. The CDR3 spells CASGSDRQETQYF. CDR3 nucleotide sequence: TGTGCTAGTGGTTCCGACAGACAAGAGACCCAGTACTTC.

This CDR3 is CASSQDNSNNSPLHF. DNA for the CDR3: TGTGCCAGCAGCCAAGATAACAGTAATAATTCACCCCTCCACTTT. This rearrangement joins TRBV4-2 to TRBJ1-6; D gene unclear. There are 15 residues in the CDR3. CDR1 and CDR2 (germline): LGHNA, YNFKEQ. V was shortened by 0 bases and J by 5 bases, with 8 bases between the two germline ends.

The chain couples TRBV11-3 to TRBJ2-2; 9 positions agree with TRBD1. Germline V gene sequence: CDR1 SGHNT, CDR2 YENEEA. J was trimmed by 3 bases and V by 6 bases; bases with no gene match: 5. This CDR3 comprises 15 residues. The CDR3 DNA reads TGTGCCAGCAGTTGGGACAGGGCGGACACCGGGGAGCTGTTTTTT. Translating gives CASSWDRADTGELFF.

This clonotype was found once. V and J are TRBV4-2 and TRBJ1-1; no clear D gene. V lost 4 bases, J lost 1 base, and 7 bases lay in between. Germline assignment: CDR1 LGHNA and CDR2 YNFKEQ. This CDR3 contains 13 residues. This CDR3 reads CASSLDKNTEAFF. The CDR3 DNA sequence: TGTGCCAGCAGCCTCGACAAGAACACTGAAGCTTTCTTT.

J is TRBJ2-3 and V is TRBV4-3; TRBD1 or TRBD2 may be the D gene (5 bases each). The V gene's germline CDR1 is LGHNA and CDR2 YSLEER. Trimming took off 2 bases at V and 5 bases at J, with 17 bases between the two ends. The CDR3 totals 16 residues. CDR3 amino acids: CASSQRVGRERDTQYF. The CDR3 DNA reads as TGCGCCAGCAGCCAAAGGGTGGGCAGGGAGAGAGATACGCAGTATTTT.

The chain is built from TRBV12-5 and TRBJ2-3; weak D call: TRBD2 (5 bases). V lost 1 base to trimming and J lost 2 bases, with 7 bases between them. Germline-derived CDR1 and CDR2 are LGHNT and FRNRAP. This CDR3 contains 14 residues. CDR3 sequence reads: CASGLASSTDTQYF. DNA for the CDR3: TGTGCTAGTGGTTTGGCTAGCTCCACAGATACGCAGTATTTT.

V and J are TRBV6-2 or TRBV6-3 and TRBJ1-6; no reliable D call. Germline assignment: CDR1 MNHEY and CDR2 SVGEGT. The CDR3 runs to 14 residues. Trimming took 8 bases from V and 6 from J, leaving 14 bases between them. CDR3 in amino acids: CASAKGSGNSPLHF. The DNA for the CDR3 is TGTGCCAGCGCTAAGGGATCGGGTAATTCACCCCTCCACTTT.

The chain recombines TRBV25-1 with TRBJ2-7; perhaps D is TRBD1 or TRBD2 (5 bases each). Trimming removed 3 bases at V and 5 bases at J, with 17 bases between. The CDR3 is made up of 15 amino acids. Germline loops: CDR1 MGHDK, CDR2 SYGVNS. This CDR3 reads CASSDPGARLDEQYF. The CDR3 nucleotides read TGTGCCAGCAGTGACCCCGGGGCACGTCTGGACGAGCAGTACTTC.

The chain carries TRBV11-2 and TRBJ1-2; D is unclear. CDR3 length: 12 amino acids. V was shortened by 4 bases and J by 8 bases, with 11 bases between the two germline ends. Germline loops: CDR1 SGHAT, CDR2 FQNNGV. The CDR3 sequence: CASSWEYGGYTF. Written as DNA, the CDR3 is TGTGCCAGCAGCTGGGAATATGGGGGCTACACCTTC.

J is TRBJ2-3 and V is TRBV12-3 or TRBV12-4; the match to TRBD2 covers 12 bases. J was trimmed by 4 bases and V by 5 bases; bases with no gene match: 4. CDR3 length equals 15 residues. CDR3 DNA: TGTGCCAGCAGTAAGCTAGCGGGGGGGCCAGATACGCAGTATTTT. It yields the protein CASSKLAGGPDTQYF.

The chain recombines TRBV4-3 with TRBJ2-3; possibly TRBD1 or TRBD2 for D (5 bases each). Germline values: CDR1 LGHNA, CDR2 YSLEER. Trimming removed 1 base from V and 4 bases from J, with 12 bases in between. The CDR3 spans 15 residues. In nucleotides, the CDR3 is TGCGCCAGCAGCCAAGGTGGGGGACGACCAGATACGCAGTATTTT. It is translated as CASSQGGGRPDTQYF.

The chain combines TRBV7-8 with TRBJ1-5, with TRBD1 identical over 8 bases. The CDR3 runs 14 residues. V lost 5 bases to trimming and J lost 7 bases; unmatched junction nucleotides: 7. The V gene's germline CDR1 is SGHVS and CDR2 FQNEAQ. This CDR3 is CASSAWTGRQPQHF. CDR3 sequence (DNA): TGTGCCAGCAGCGCCTGGACAGGGCGGCAGCCCCAGCATTTT.

This clonotype is deemed hyperexpanded. The chain joins TRBV20-1 to TRBJ1-1; D is possibly TRBD1 (6 bases). CDR3 length equals 15 residues. CDR1 is DFQATT and CDR2 is SNEGSKA in the germline V gene (reference sequence). V gave up 0 bases and J gave up 4 bases, with 15 bases separating them. CDR3 loop: CSARDAQGKVTEAFF. CDR3 sequence (DNA): TGCAGTGCTAGAGATGCCCAGGGGAAGGTCACTGAAGCTTTCTTT.

V gene TRBV19 combines with J gene TRBJ2-7; D is perhaps TRBD1 or TRBD2 (5 bases each). Per the germline V gene, CDR1 is LNHDA and CDR2 is SQIVND (reference sequence). Trimming took off 4 bases at V and 0 bases at J, with 10 bases between the two ends. This CDR3 has 14 residues. CDR3 coding DNA: TGTGCCAGTAGTAGAGGGGACGGCTCCTACGAGCAGTACTTC. Amino acids: CASSRGDGSYEQYF.

This clonotype was observed a few times. The chain combines TRBV7-3 with TRBJ2-6; possible D gene TRBD1, 5 bases. The CDR3 is 15 residues long. CDR1 is SGHTA, CDR2 FQGTGA, per germline. V gave up 5 bases and J gave up 2 bases, with 10 bases separating them. The CDR3 is CASSLQVAGANVLTF. Here the CDR3 DNA reads TGTGCCAGCAGCCTACAGGTAGCTGGGGCCAACGTCCTGACTTTC.

The chain combines TRBV12-3 or TRBV12-4 with TRBJ1-6; D may be TRBD1 (6 bases). The CDR3 has 15 amino acids. V was trimmed by 8 bases and J by 8 bases, leaving 19 bases between them. CDR3 region: CASRRWGGLDSPLHF. CDR3 nucleotides: TGTGCCAGCCGACGGTGGGGGGGCTTGGATTCACCCCTCCACTTT.

The CDR3 DNA reads TGTGCCAGCAGTGGTTCCTTCGTAGAGCGGCTAGCGGGGGGAGGCACAGATACGCAGTATTTT. The encoded protein is CASSGSFVERLAGGGTDTQYF. V and J are TRBV6-1 and TRBJ2-3, with 11 bases fitting TRBD2. The CDR3 has 21 amino acids. Germline V gives CDR1 MNHNS, CDR2 SASEGT. The junction had 19 bases not matched to a gene; V was cut back by 4 bases and J by 1 base.